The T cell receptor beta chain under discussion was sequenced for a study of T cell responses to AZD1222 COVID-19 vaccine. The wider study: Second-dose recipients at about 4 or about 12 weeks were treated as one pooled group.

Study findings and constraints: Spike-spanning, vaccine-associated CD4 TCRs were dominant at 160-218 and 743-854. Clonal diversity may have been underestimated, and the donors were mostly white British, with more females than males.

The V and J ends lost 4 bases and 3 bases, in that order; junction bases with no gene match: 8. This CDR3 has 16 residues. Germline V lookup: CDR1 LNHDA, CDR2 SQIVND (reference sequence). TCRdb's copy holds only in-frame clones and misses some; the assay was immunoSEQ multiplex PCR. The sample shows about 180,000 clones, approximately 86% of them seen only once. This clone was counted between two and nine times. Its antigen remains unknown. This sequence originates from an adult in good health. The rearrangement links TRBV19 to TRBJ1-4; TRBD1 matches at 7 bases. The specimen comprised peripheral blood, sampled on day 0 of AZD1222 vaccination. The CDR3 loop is CASSTRQGNSNEKLFF. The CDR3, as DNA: TGTGCCAGTAGTACTCGACAGGGTAACTCTAATGAAAAACTGTTTTTT.